This TCR beta chain was captured by sequencing in a study of blood T cells in healthy people across ages (dated by TCRdb to between 2014 and 2017). For context, the study as a whole: In model experiments, roughly one uniquely barcoded TCR beta cDNA molecule per two T cells was captured by template switching. The donors were divided into four age groups: young (average around 16 years), middle-aged (around 41), aged (approximately 64) and long-lived (about 80). To avoid experimental bias, donors of different ages were randomly spread across the sequencing lanes. Using the same blood draw, the study looked at two additional independent replicas of 1 million unique cDNA reads for two donors, one aged 18 to 29 and the other aged 80 or older. The study measured age-related changes in TCR beta repertoire diversity using deep sequencing normalized with unique cDNA molecular identifiers.

The library was obtained by 5' RACE. The data were produced on an Illumina HiSeq 2500. A second roughly 6 to 11 cycle PCR used a sample-barcoded 5' primer and a J-beta primer mix. Each TCR beta cDNA molecule received a unique molecular identifier from a template-switch 5' adaptor carrying 12 random nucleotides. Each sample yielded at least 3 million CDR3-containing paired-end reads. The Mint cDNA synthesis kit, primed by a TRBC-specific oligonucleotide, was used to synthesize first-strand cDNA from all RNA. Following uracil-DNA glycosylase treatment, a first 18-cycle PCR with universal primers M1SS and BC2_uni_R was performed on all cDNA. On the authors' methods: Normalization of each sample was performed by random selection of 1 million high-quality reads, each carrying a distinct molecular identifier. Reads with shared molecular identifiers were discarded instead of being binned into consensus sequences. MiTCR, set to a Q25 quality threshold and the strictest error-elimination algorithm, was used for CDR3 identification, clonotype clustering and error correction. A nonparametric unseen species model with Euler transformation was used to estimate lower-bound total TCR beta diversity. TCRdb passed the public sequencing reads through fastp at Q25 and MiXCR, retaining productive beta sequences. Identical CDR3 proteins give one entry, which carries the most common genes and DNA. TCRdb assigned the V and J calls; the authors' analysis was not used. The sample table records about 780,000 distinct CDR3 sequences; 46% of these occur just once. Clones ranked in the top ten supply less than 20% of the sample.

Donors were 30 to 45 systemically healthy Caucasian individuals from Russia aged roughly 6 to 95 years. Approximately 9 milliliters of peripheral blood were collected from each donor into EDTA-treated Vacutainer tubes. Ficoll-Paque density-gradient centrifugation was used to isolate PBMCs, with at least 7 million obtained per sample. Total RNA, at least 5.5 micrograms per sample, was extracted from PBMCs with Trizol reagent. For every donor, an aliquot of PBMCs went through flow cytometry to measure the percentages of naive CD45RAhigh/CD27high T cells. The paper as a whole reports these results and caveats: Bulk unsorted PBMC profiling prevented conclusive comparison of naive and antigen-experienced compartments. Estimates of total diversity based on one million sequenced T cells were considered lower bounds and underestimates. Because the CMV infection status of the donors was unknown, age-related changes in expanded clonotypes may potentially have been confounded. Compared with the aged group, the long-lived group had more naive CD4+ T cells, fewer expanded clones and increased TCR diversity, a pattern suggesting age selection. Observed TCR beta diversity per million T cells fell roughly linearly with age, and a significant reduction was already apparent by age around 36. A strong correlation was found between observed TCR beta diversity and the percentage of naive T cells measured by flow cytometry.

This clonotype was found once. What antigen it recognizes has not been identified. No qualities accompany the bases; no much larger clone lies one base away. A single read offers scant evidence. CDR1 MNHEY and CDR2 SMNVEV are derived from the germline V gene (reference sequence). Relative to germline, V is missing 5 bases and J is missing 6 bases, with 13 bases of the junction outside any gene match. The CDR3 covers 17 residues, taking in both the cysteine and the phenylalanine. The kept DNA is CDR3 alone, 51 bases in frame from the first base. Source material: blood. The origin of this receptor is a man aged 80 or over in good health. Recombination connected TRBV27 to TRBJ2-3; TRBD2 lines up with 11 middle nucleotides. The nucleotides read TGTGCCAGCAGTCGATGGGGGACTAGCGGAAGTAGGGATACGCAGTATTTT. Its translation is CASSRWGTSGSRDTQYF.